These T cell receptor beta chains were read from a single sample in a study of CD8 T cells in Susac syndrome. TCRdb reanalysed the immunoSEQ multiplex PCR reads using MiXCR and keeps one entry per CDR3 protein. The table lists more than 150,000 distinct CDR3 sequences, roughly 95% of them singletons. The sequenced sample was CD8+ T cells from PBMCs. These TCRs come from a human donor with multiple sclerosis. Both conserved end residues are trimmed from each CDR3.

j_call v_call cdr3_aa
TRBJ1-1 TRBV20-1 SARNRGETGTEAF
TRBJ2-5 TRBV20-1 SARGDLQETQY
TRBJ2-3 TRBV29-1 SVTGQRTDTQY
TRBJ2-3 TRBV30 ACSWTDKEIDTQY
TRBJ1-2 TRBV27 ASKMAGGSYGYT
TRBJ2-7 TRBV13 ASSLSGAGFYEQY
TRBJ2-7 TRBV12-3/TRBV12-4 ASSSGGREQY
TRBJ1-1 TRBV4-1 ASSQKQGTNTEAF
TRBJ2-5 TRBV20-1 SAKGQVQETQY
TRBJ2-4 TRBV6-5 ASSYNPGPISNKNIQY
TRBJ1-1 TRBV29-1 SVEWPSEAF
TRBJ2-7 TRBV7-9 ASTPGGPVDEQY
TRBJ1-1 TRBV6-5 ASESTGRGTEAF
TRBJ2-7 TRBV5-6 ASTAWASYEQY
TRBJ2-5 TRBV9 ASTGGGQIQETQY
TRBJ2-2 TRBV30 AFNTGELF
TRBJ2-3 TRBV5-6 ASSLRPRGRTDTQY